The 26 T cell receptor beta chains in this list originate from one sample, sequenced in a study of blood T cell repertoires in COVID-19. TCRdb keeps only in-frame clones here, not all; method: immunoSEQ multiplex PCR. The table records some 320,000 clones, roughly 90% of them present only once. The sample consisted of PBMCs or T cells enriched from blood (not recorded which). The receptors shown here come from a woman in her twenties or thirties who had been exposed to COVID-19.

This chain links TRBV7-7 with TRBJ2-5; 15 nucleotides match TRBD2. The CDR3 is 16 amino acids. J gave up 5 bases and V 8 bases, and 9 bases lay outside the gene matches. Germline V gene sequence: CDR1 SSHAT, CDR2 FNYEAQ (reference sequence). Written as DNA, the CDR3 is TGTGCCAGCTCCCGGACTAGCGGGGGGGCCTGGGAGACCCAGTACTTC. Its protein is CASSRTSGGAWETQYF. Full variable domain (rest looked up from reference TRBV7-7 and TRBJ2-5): GAGVSQSPRYKVTKRGQDVTLRCDPISSHATLYWYQQALGQGPEFLTYFNYEAQPDKSGLPSDRFSAERPEGSISTLTIQRTEQRDSAMYRCASSRTSGGAWETQYFGPGTRLLVL.

The CDR3 DNA follows: TGTGCCAGCAGCCCATTCGGGACATCAGATACGCAGTATTTT. Protein: CASSPFGTSDTQYF. The chain carries TRBV7-2 and TRBJ2-3; a possible D gene is TRBD1 (6 bases). The CDR3 is 14 residues long. V gave up 5 bases and J gave up 4 bases, with 13 bases separating them. Germline V gives CDR1 SGHTA, CDR2 FQGNSA.

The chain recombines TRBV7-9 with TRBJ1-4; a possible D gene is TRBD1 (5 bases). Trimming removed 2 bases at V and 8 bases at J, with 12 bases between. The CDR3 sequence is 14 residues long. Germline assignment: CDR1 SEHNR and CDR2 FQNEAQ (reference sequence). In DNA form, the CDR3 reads TGTGCCAGCAGCTTAAAAAGGGGTGGCGAAAAACTGTTTTTT. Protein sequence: CASSLKRGGEKLFF.

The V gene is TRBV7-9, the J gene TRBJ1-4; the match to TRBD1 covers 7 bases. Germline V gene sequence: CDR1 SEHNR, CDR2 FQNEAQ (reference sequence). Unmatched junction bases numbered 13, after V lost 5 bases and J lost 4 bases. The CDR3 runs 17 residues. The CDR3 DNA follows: TGTGCCAGCAGCCCGGCCCTTGGGACAGCGAGTAATGAAAAACTGTTTTTT. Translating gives CASSPALGTASNEKLFF.

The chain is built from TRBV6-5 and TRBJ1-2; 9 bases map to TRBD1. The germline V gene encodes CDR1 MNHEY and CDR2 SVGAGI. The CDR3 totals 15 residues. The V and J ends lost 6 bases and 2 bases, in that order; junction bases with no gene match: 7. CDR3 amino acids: CASRRTGETNYGYTF. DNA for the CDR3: TGTGCCAGCAGACGGACAGGGGAAACCAACTATGGCTACACCTTC.

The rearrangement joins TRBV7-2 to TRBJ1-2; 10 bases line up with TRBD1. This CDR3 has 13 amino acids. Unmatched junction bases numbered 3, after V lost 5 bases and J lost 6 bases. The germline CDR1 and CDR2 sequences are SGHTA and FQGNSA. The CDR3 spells CASSIGTGDGYTF. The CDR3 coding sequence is TGTGCCAGCAGCATTGGGACAGGGGATGGCTACACCTTC.

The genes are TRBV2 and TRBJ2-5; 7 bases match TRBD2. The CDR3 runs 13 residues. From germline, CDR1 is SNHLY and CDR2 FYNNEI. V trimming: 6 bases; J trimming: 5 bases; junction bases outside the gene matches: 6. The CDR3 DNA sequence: TGTGCCAGCAGGATACTAGCGACGGAGACCCAGTACTTC. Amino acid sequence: CASRILATETQYF.

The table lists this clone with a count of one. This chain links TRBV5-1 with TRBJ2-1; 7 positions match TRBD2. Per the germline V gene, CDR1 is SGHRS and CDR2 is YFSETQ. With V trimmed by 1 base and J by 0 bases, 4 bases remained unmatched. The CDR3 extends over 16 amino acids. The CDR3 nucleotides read TGCGCCAGCAGCTTGCTGGGGGGGAGCTCCTACAATGAGCAGTTCTTC. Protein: CASSLLGGSSYNEQFF.

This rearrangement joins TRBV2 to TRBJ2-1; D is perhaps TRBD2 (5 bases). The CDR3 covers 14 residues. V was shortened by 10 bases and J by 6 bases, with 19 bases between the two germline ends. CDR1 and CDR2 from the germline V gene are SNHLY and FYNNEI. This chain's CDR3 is CATSLALIINEQFF. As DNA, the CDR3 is TGTGCCACCTCCTTAGCGCTTATCATCAATGAGCAGTTCTTC. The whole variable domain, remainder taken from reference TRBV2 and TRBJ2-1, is EPEVTQTPSHQVTQMGQEVILRCVPISNHLYFYWYRQILGQKVEFLVSFYNNEISEKSEIFDDQFSVERPDGSNFTLKIRSTKLEDSAMYFCATSLALIINEQFFGPGTRLTVL.

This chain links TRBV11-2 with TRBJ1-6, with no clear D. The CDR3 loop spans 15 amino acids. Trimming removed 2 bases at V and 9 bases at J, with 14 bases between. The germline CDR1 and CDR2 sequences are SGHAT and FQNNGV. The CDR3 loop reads CASSLWEFTGSPLHF. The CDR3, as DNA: TGTGCCAGCAGCTTATGGGAGTTTACCGGTTCACCCCTCCACTTT. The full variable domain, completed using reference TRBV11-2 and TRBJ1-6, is EAGVAQSPRYKIIEKRQSVAFWCNPISGHATLYWYQQILGQGPKLLIQFQNNGVVDDSQLPKDRFSAERLKGVDSTLKIQPAKLEDSAVYLCASSLWEFTGSPLHFGNGTRLTVT.

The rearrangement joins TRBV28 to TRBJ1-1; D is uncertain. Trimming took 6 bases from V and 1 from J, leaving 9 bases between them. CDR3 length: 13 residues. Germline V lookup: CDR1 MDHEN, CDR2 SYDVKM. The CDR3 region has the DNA TGTGCCAGCAGAGGACGGGGGAACACTGAAGCTTTCTTT. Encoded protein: CASRGRGNTEAFF.

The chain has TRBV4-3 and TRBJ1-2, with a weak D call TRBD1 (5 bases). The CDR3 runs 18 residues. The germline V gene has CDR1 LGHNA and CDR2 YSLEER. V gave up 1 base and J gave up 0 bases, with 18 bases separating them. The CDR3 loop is CASSQGKGANLANYGYTF. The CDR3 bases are TGCGCCAGCAGCCAAGGGAAAGGGGCAAACCTAGCTAACTATGGCTACACCTTC.

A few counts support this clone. The CDR3 spells CASGLVPHQAQHETQYF. In DNA, the CDR3 is TGTGCTAGTGGTTTGGTACCCCACCAGGCACAGCATGAGACCCAGTACTTC. V and J are TRBV12-5 and TRBJ2-5; the D is unclear. V lost 0 bases and J 5 bases, leaving 19 bases between the germline ends. The length of the CDR3 is 17 residues. Germline V gene sequence: CDR1 LGHNT, CDR2 FRNRAP. The full variable domain, completed using reference TRBV12-5 and TRBJ2-5, is DARVTQTPRHKVTEMGQEVTMRCQPILGHNTVFWYRQTMMQGLELLAYFRNRAPLDDSGMPKDRFSAEMPDATLATLKIQPSEPRDSAVYFCASGLVPHQAQHETQYFGPGTRLLVL.

As DNA, the CDR3 is TGTGCCAGCAGCTTAGCTTACAGGGTTGATCAGCCCCAGCATTTT. Its translation: CASSLAYRVDQPQHF. This sequence joins TRBV7-8 and TRBJ1-5; TRBD1 might be the D (6 bases). CDR1 is SGHVS and CDR2 is FQNEAQ in the germline V gene. This CDR3 contains 15 residues. V lost 0 bases and J lost 5, with 11 bases in between.

As DNA, the CDR3 is TGTGCCAGTAGTATAGGCGGCAATGGAAACACCATATATTTT. It is translated as CASSIGGNGNTIYF. The rearrangement joins TRBV19 to TRBJ1-3; no firm D call. The V and J ends lost 1 base and 3 bases respectively, with 7 bases between them. The CDR3 sequence is 14 residues long. The germline V gene encodes CDR1 LNHDA and CDR2 SQIVND (reference sequence).

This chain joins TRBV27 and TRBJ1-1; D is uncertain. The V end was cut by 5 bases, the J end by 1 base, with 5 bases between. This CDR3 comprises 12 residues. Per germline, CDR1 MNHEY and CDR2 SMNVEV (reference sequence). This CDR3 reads CASSHRNTEAFF. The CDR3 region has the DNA TGTGCCAGCAGTCACAGGAACACTGAAGCTTTCTTT.

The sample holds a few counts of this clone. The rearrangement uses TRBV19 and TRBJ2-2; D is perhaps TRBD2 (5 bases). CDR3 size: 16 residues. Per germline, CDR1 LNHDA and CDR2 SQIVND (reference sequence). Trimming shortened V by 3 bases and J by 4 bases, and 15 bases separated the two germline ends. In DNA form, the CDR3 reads TGTGCCAGTAGTATTGGCAGACTACTTCGCACCGGGGAGCTGTTTTTT. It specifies CASSIGRLLRTGELFF.

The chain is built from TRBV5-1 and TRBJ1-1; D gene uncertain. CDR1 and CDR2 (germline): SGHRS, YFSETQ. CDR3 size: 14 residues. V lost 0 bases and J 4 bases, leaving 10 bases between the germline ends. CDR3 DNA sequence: TGCGCCAGCAGCTTGGTAGCCGCGGGCACTGAAGCTTTCTTT. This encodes CASSLVAAGTEAFF.

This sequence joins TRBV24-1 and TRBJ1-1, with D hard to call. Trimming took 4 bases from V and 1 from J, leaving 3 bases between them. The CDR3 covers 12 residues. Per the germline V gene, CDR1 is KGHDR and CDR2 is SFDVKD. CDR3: CATSDQNTEAFF. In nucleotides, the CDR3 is TGTGCCACCAGTGACCAGAACACTGAAGCTTTCTTT.

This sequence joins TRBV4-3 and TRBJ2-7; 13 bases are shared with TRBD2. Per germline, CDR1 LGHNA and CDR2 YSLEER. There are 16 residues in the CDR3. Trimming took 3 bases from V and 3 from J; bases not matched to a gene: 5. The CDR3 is CASSHSTSGGYYEQYF. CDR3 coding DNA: TGCGCCAGCAGCCATTCGACTAGCGGGGGGTACTACGAGCAGTACTTC.

CDR3 DNA sequence: TGTGCCAGCAGAACACAGGGGGTCTACAATGAGCAGTTCTTC. This codes for CASRTQGVYNEQFF. The chain uses TRBV6-6 and TRBJ2-1; 8 bases are a match to TRBD1. Unmatched junction bases numbered 4, after V lost 6 bases and J lost 3 bases. The germline V gene encodes CDR1 MNHNY and CDR2 SVGAGI (reference sequence). The CDR3 spans 14 residues.

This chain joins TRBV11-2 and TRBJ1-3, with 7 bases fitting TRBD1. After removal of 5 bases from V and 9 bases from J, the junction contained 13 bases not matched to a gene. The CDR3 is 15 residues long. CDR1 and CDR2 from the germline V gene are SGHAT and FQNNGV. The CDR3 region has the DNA TGTGCCAGCAGCCAAAGGGGGCAGGGGAGCGGCACCATATATTTT. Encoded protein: CASSQRGQGSGTIYF.

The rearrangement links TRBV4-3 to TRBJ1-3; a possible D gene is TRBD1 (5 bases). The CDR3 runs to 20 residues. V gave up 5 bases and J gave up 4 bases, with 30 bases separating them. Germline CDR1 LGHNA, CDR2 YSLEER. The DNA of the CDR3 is TGCGCCAGCAGCTTCTTTTCTAACCTATTGGACACCCTGTTCGGAAACACCATATATTTT. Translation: CASSFFSNLLDTLFGNTIYF.

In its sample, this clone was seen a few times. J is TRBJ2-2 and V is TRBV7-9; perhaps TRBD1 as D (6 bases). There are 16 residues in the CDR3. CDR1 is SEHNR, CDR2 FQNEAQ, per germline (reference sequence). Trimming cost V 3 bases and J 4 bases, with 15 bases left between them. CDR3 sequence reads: CASSFGLGGVTGELFF. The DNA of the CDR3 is TGTGCCAGCAGCTTCGGCCTAGGGGGAGTCACCGGGGAGCTGTTTTTT.

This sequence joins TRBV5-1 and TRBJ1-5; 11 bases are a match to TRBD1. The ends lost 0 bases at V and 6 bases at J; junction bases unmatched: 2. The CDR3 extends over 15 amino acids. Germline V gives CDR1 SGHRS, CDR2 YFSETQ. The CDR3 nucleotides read TGCGCCAGCAGCTTGGCCGGGACAGGGGGTCAGCCCCAGCATTTT. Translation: CASSLAGTGGQPQHF.

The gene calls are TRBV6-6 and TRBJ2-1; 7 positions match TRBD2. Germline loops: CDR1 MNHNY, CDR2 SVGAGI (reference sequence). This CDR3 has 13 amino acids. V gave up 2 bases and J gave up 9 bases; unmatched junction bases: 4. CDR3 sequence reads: CASSYPGLPEQFF. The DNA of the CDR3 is TGTGCCAGCAGTTACCCGGGACTACCTGAGCAGTTCTTC.